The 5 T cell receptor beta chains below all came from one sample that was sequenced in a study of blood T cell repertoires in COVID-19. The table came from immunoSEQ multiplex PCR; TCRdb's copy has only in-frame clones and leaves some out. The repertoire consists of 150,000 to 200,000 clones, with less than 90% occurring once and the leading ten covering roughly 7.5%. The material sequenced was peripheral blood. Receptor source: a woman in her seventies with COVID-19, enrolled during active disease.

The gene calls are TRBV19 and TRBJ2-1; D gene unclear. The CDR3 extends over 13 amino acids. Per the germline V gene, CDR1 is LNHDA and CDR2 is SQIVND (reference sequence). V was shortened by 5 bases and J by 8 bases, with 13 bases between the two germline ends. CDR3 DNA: TGTGCCAGTAGTTCTATCTGGTCCCATGAGCAGTTCTTC. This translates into CASSSIWSHEQFF.

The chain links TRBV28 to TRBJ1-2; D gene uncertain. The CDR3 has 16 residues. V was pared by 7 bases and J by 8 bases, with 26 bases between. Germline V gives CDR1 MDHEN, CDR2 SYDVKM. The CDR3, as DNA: TGTGCCAGCACCCTCGCACCCGGAGGGAACCGAATCGGCTACACCTTC. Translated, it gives CASTLAPGGNRIGYTF.

The CDR3 reads CASRVGQANTEAFF. CDR3 bases: TGTGCCAGCAGGGTGGGACAGGCGAACACTGAAGCTTTCTTT. The V call is TRBV27, the J call TRBJ1-1; TRBD1 matches 8 bases. The V gene's germline CDR1 is MNHEY and CDR2 SMNVEV (reference sequence). The CDR3 loop spans 14 amino acids. The ends lost 6 bases at V and 1 base at J; junction bases unmatched: 4.

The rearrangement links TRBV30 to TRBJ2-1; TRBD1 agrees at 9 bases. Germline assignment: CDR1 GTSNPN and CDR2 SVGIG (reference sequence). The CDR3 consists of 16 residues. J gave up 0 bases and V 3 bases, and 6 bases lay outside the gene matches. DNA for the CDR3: TGTGCCTGGAGGGATCTGACAGGGGGCTCCTACAATGAGCAGTTCTTC. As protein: CAWRDLTGGSYNEQFF.

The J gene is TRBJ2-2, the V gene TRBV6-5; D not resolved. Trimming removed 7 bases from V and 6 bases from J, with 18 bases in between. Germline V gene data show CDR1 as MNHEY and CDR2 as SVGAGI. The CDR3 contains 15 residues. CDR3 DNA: TGTGCCAGCAAGATGGCAGGCGAGTCATCCGGGGAGCTGTTTTTT. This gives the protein CASKMAGESSGELFF.